The 7 T cell receptor beta chains reported below all come from one sample, sequenced in a study of OX40 agonist ivuxolimab in advanced cancers. Sequencing used immunoSEQ multiplex PCR; TCRdb keeps in-frame clones, though not all of them. The data contain tens of thousands of clones, roughly 80% of them singletons. The specimen comprised CD4+ or CD8+ T cells sorted from blood, sampled in a trial of the OX40 agonist ivuxolimab. The receptor source for this set is an adult with an advanced solid tumor such as melanoma, head and neck, liver or kidney cancer.

The CDR3 loop reads CASIGAVSSYEQYF. The CDR3 DNA reads TGTGCCAGCATCGGGGCGGTTAGCTCCTACGAGCAGTACTTC. The chain joins TRBV28 to TRBJ2-7; tentatively, D is TRBD1 or TRBD2 (5 bases each). This CDR3 is built from 14 residues. Trimming removed 7 bases at V and 0 bases at J, with 13 bases between. Germline values: CDR1 MDHEN, CDR2 SYDVKM.

The chain is built from TRBV7-2 and TRBJ2-7, with D possibly matching TRBD2 (5 bases). The germline V gene encodes CDR1 SGHTA and CDR2 FQGNSA. Trimming removed 5 bases from V and 6 bases from J, with 11 bases in between. The CDR3 runs 12 residues. For the CDR3, the DNA is TGTGCCAGCAGCCGAGTAGCGAGCGAGCAGTACTTC. It codes for CASSRVASEQYF.

The chain links TRBV10-2 to TRBJ2-7; D possibly corresponds to TRBD2 (5 bases). CDR3 length: 13 amino acids. CDR1 and CDR2 from the germline V gene are WSHSY and SAAADI. Trimming left V 4 bases short and J 4 bases short, with 11 bases between. CDR3 DNA: TGCGCCAGCAGTGCGAAGAGGGCGTACGAGCAGTACTTC. This sequence encodes CASSAKRAYEQYF.

This clone appeared a single time. The rearrangement joins TRBV19 to TRBJ2-7; 7 bases are shared with TRBD1. CDR1 LNHDA and CDR2 SQIVND come from the germline V gene (reference sequence). The CDR3 consists of 16 residues. Germline trimming cut 5 bases from V and 0 bases from J; bases unmatched to any gene: 10. CDR3 loop: CASSRSTGQTSYEQYF. The CDR3 DNA reads as TGTGCCAGTAGTCGGTCGACGGGACAGACCTCCTACGAGCAGTACTTC.

The chain uses TRBV29-1 and TRBJ1-2; D remains unclear. Germline loops: CDR1 SQVTM, CDR2 ANQGSEA. Trimming took off 3 bases at V and 8 bases at J, with 13 bases between the two ends. This CDR3 has 12 residues. The CDR3 DNA follows: TGCAGCGTTGACGGACCGAGGAGGGGCTACACCTTC. Translated, it gives CSVDGPRRGYTF.

The chain couples TRBV5-1 to TRBJ2-2; weak D call: TRBD2 (6 bases). This CDR3 spans 15 amino acids. V was cut by 1 base and J by 6 bases, with 13 bases left in between. Germline CDR1 SGHRS, CDR2 YFSETQ. The CDR3 DNA reads TGCGCCAGCAGCTTGAAAGTCGCGGGGCCCGGGGAGCTGTTTTTT. Translated: CASSLKVAGPGELFF. Using reference TRBV5-1 and TRBJ2-2 for the parts outside the CDR3, the full variable domain is KAGVTQTPRYLIKTRGQQVTLSCSPISGHRSVSWYQQTPGQGLQFLFEYFSETQRNKGNFPGRFSGRQFSNSRSEMNVSTLELGDSALYLCASSLKVAGPGELFFGEGSRLTVL.

The gene calls are TRBV29-1 and TRBJ2-4; 7 nucleotides line up with TRBD1. The CDR3 has 14 amino acids. CDR1 is SQVTM and CDR2 is ANQGSEA in the germline V gene. J was trimmed by 3 bases and V by 2 bases; bases with no gene match: 4. As DNA, the CDR3 is TGCAGCGTTGAAACAGGGGTCGGCAAAAACATTCAGTACTTC. It codes for CSVETGVGKNIQYF.